The present TCR beta chain was sequenced within a study of blood T cell repertoires in COVID-19. As for the study in general: Samples taken during acute and convalescent COVID-19 were collected in the United States, Italy and Spain. T cells, B-cell-depleted T cells, or PBMCs supplied cDNA or gDNA.

After removal of 3 bases from V and 3 bases from J, the junction contained 8 bases not matched to a gene. Germline assignment: CDR1 SGHRS and CDR2 YFSETQ. The CDR3 has 17 amino acids. In the authors' methods: Amplification of reference gene primers provided the estimated nucleated cell counts. The repertoire was sequenced with immunoSEQ multiplex PCR; TCRdb's copy has only in-frame clones and lacks some. V, J and clone size are taken as reported in that table, and D and trimming were inferred from the DNA itself. The table includes approximately 240,000 clones, 84% detected once. The TCR originated in a man aged 50 to 60 with acute or convalescent COVID-19. This chain connects TRBV5-1 to TRBJ2-1; 11 bases are shared with TRBD2. The sample taken for sequencing was peripheral blood. This chain's CDR3 is CASSSLSSGGNYNEQFF. The CDR3 bases are TGCGCCAGCAGCTCACTATCTAGCGGGGGGAACTACAATGAGCAGTTCTTC.